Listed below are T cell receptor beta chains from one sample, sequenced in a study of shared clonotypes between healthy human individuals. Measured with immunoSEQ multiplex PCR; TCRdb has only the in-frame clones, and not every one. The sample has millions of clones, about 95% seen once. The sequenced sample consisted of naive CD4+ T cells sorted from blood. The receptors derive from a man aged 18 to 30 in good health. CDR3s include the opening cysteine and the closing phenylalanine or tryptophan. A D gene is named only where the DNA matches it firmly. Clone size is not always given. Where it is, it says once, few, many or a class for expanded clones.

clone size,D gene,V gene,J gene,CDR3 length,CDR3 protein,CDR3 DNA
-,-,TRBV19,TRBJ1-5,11,CASSEGARQHF,TGTGCCAGTAGTGAAGGGGCGAGGCAGCATTTT
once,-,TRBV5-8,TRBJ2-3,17,CASSLGVGGLSTDTQYF,TGTGCCAGCAGCTTGGGCGTCGGGGGCTTGAGCACAGATACGCAGTATTTT
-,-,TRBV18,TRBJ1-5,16,CASSPAGRSGNQPQHF,TGTGCCAGCTCACCAGCGGGCCGATCGGGCAATCAGCCCCAGCATTTT
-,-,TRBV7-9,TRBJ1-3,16,CASSFLGQGIANTIYF,TGTGCCAGCAGCTTCCTCGGGCAGGGGATTGCAAACACCATATATTTT
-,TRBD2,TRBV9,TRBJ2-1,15,CASSPRLAGYNEQFF,TGTGCCAGCAGCCCCCGCCTAGCGGGGTACAATGAGCAGTTCTTC
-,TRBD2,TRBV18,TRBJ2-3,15,CASSPGGAGTDTQYF,TGTGCCAGCTCACCCGGGGGGGCCGGGACAGATACGCAGTATTTT
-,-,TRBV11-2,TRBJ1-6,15,CASSPGGDGNSPLHF,TGTGCCAGCAGCCCGGGTGGGGACGGAAATTCACCCCTCCACTTT
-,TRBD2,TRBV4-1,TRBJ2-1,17,CASSQAPDERGRYEQFF,TGCGCCAGCAGCCAAGCGCCAGATGAGCGGGGGCGGTATGAGCAGTTCTTC
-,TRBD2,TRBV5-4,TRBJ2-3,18,CASSLPPRGGLLQGTQYF,TGTGCCAGCAGCTTGCCCCCTCGCGGGGGGCTCCTACAGGGTACGCAGTATTTT
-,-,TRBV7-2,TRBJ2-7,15,CASSTSDRTLYEQYF,TGTGCCAGCAGCACCTCTGACAGGACCCTTTACGAGCAGTACTTC
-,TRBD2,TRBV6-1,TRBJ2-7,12,CATAGGLYEQYF,TGTGCCACGGCGGGAGGCCTCTACGAGCAGTACTTC
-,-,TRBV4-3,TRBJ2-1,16,CASSQVGRGPYNEQFF,TGCGCCAGCAGCCAAGTAGGTAGGGGACCCTACAATGAGCAGTTCTTC
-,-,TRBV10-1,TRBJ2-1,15,CASSEPIGGGNEQFF,TGCGCCAGCAGTGAGCCAATCGGTGGGGGCAATGAGCAGTTCTTC
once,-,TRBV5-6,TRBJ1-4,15,CASSPRTITNEKLFF,TGTGCCAGCAGCCCCCGGACAATAACTAATGAAAAACTGTTTTTT
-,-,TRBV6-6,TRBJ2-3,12,CASSYSKDTQYF,TGTGCCAGCAGTTACTCGAAAGATACGCAGTATTTT
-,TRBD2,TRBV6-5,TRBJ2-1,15,CASSYLAGVPNEQFF,TGTGCCAGCAGTTACCTTGCGGGAGTTCCCAATGAGCAGTTCTTC
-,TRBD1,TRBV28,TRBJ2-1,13,CASSPNGQDEQFF,TGTGCCAGCAGTCCCAACGGACAGGATGAGCAGTTCTTC
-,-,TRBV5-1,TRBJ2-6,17,CASTPPGTATGANVLTF,TGCGCCAGCACCCCGCCAGGGACTGCGACTGGGGCCAACGTCCTGACTTTC
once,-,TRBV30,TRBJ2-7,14,CAWSPPDFTYEQYF,TGTGCCTGGAGTCCCCCCGACTTCACCTACGAGCAGTACTTC
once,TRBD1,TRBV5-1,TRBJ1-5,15,CASSLTGGLHQPQHF,TGCGCCAGCAGCCTGACAGGGGGCTTACATCAGCCCCAGCATTTT
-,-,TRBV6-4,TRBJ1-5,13,CASSSGGNQPQHF,TGTGCCAGCAGTTCCGGGGGCAATCAGCCCCAGCATTTT
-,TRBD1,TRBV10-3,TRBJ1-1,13,CAISEPNSQGTFF,TGTGCCATCAGTGAGCCCAACTCACAGGGGACTTTCTTT
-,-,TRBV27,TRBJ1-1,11,CASQGFTEAFF,TGTGCCAGTCAGGGTTTCACTGAAGCTTTCTTT
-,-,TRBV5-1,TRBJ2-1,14,CASSLETGLNEQFF,TGCGCCAGTAGCTTGGAGACAGGTCTGAATGAGCAGTTCTTC
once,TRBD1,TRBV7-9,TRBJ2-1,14,CASSLGGQGNEQFF,TGTGCCAGCAGCTTAGGTGGACAGGGGAATGAGCAGTTCTTC
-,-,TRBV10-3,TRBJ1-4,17,CAISDGRTAPGNEKLFF,TGTGCCATCAGTGATGGGAGGACAGCCCCCGGTAATGAAAAACTGTTTTTT
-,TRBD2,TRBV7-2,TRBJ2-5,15,CASSGSGREQETQYF,TGTGCCAGCAGCGGGAGCGGGAGAGAACAAGAGACCCAGTACTTC
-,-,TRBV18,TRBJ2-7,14,CASSPSQGSYEQYF,TGTGCCAGCTCCCCGTCCCAGGGGTCCTACGAGCAGTACTTC
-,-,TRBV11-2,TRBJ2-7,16,CASSPRGRRQSYEQYF,TGTGCCAGCAGCCCCCGGGGTCGTAGACAGTCTTACGAGCAGTACTTC
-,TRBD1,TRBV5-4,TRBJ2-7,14,CASSRGPRSYEQYF,TGTGCCAGCAGCAGGGGGCCCAGGTCCTACGAGCAGTACTTC
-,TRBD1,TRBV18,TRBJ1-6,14,CASSPYRGDSPLHF,TGTGCCAGCTCACCATACAGGGGCGATTCACCCCTCCACTTT
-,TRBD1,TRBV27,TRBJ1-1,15,CASGRQGGRNTEAFF,TGTGCCAGTGGGAGACAGGGGGGTCGGAACACTGAAGCTTTCTTT
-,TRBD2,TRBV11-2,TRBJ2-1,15,CASLLGTSAYNEQFF,TGTGCCAGCCTCCTAGGGACTAGCGCCTACAATGAGCAGTTCTTC
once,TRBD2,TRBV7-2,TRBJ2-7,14,CASSKSGLAGEQYF,TGTGCCAGCAGCAAAAGTGGTCTAGCGGGAGAGCAGTACTTC
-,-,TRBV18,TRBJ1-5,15,CASSQEGLGNQPQHF,TGTGCCAGCTCGCAGGAGGGGCTAGGCAATCAGCCCCAGCATTTT
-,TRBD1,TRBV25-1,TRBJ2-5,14,CASPGQEWLETQYF,TGTGCCAGTCCCGGACAGGAGTGGTTGGAGACCCAGTACTTC
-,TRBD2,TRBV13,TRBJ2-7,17,CASSLGLAGGLAYEQYF,TGTGCCAGCAGCTTAGGCCTAGCGGGAGGCCTCGCCTACGAGCAGTACTTC
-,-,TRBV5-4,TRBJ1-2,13,CASSRDPSDGYTF,TGTGCCAGCAGCAGGGACCCCTCGGACGGCTACACCTTC
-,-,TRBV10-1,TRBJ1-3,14,CASSESGTGNTIYF,TGCGCCAGCAGTGAGTCAGGGACTGGAAACACCATATATTTT
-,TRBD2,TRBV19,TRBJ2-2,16,CASRRLAGTNTGELFF,TGTGCCAGTAGGCGACTAGCGGGAACTAACACCGGGGAGCTGTTTTTT